The clone carrying this T cell receptor beta chain showed up many times. TCRdb reanalysed the 5' RACE reads using MiXCR and keeps one entry per CDR3 protein. Of 150,000 to 200,000 distinct CDR3 sequences listed, 10% to 15% are singletons. This entry is derived from a study of CD8 T cells in ankylosing spondylitis. V lost 3 bases to trimming and J lost 4 bases, with 11 bases between them. Germline-derived CDR1 and CDR2 are SQVTM and ANQGSEA. The CDR3 loop spans 13 amino acids. This clonotype was obtained from a female donor with ankylosing spondylitis or in good health (not recorded which). The sequencing input was blood, either unsorted or a sorted T cell fraction (not recorded which). This chain uses TRBV29-1 with TRBJ2-3; no reliable D call. The CDR3 loop reads CSVETQMADTQYF. The CDR3, as DNA: TGCAGCGTTGAGACCCAAATGGCAGATACGCAGTATTTT.